This TCR beta chain comes out of a study of T cells in localized non-small cell lung cancer. A note on this clone: Antigen specificity is unknown.

General study results and limits: Of the top 100 tumor clones, median around 60 were in adjacent lung, over 25 among its top 100. Higher blood T cell density tracked longer overall survival. Sequence data derive from only one tumor region, so heterogeneity remains possible. Uninvolved adjacent lung showed higher T cell clonality than tumor.

Sequenced by immunoSEQ multiplex PCR; TCRdb stores in-frame clones only, minus some. The sample gives about 21,000 clones, over 75% of which show up once; 25% to 35% is in the top ten. Germline CDR1 is SGHRS and CDR2 is YFSETQ. The CDR3 covers 14 residues. The V end was cut by 6 bases, the J end by 1 base, with 11 bases between. The receptor was derived from a male donor at least 60 years old with stage II lung adenocarcinoma. This chain joins TRBV5-1 and TRBJ1-3; D gene unclear. The sample was peripheral blood mononuclear cells, taken before any cancer treatment. The CDR3 region has the DNA TGCGCCAGCAAGGAGGGAGGATCTGGAAACACCATATATTTT. Translated: CASKEGGSGNTIYF.